The source of this TCR beta chain is a study of monozygotic twins with inflammatory bowel disease. TCRdb reanalyzed the 5' RACE reads, giving one entry per CDR3 protein sequence and no DNA. This sample's clone table lists over 100,000 distinct CDR3 sequences. Sequences were obtained from blood. The TCR originated in a human donor with ulcerative colitis or Crohn's disease, or a healthy co-twin of an affected twin (not recorded which).

This chain's CDR3 is CSAHSVGTGYGYTF. The chain uses TRBV20-1 and TRBJ1-2; the TCRdb call, TRBD1, lacks DNA for checking. The CDR3 runs to 14 residues. Looked up from germline, CDR1 is DFQATT and CDR2 is SNEGSKA (reference sequence).